The next 14 T cell receptor beta chains were all read from a single sample in a study of T-cell reconstitution after alpha-beta-depleted transplantation in children. Unique molecular identifiers were incorporated during preparation of the TCRbeta library. Via MiXCR, TCRdb re-called the PCR reads, giving one row per CDR3 protein. The top ten clones hold 2.4% of a sample with around 480,000 distinct CDR3 sequences, about 33% of them seen once. The specimen was PBMCs from the stem cell graft donor, collected from the stem cell graft. These TCRs come from a human donor who donated a stem cell graft to a child with aplastic anemia.

The sample holds a few counts of this clonotype. The chain uses TRBV12-3 or TRBV12-4 and TRBJ2-5; TRBD1 aligns across 11 bases. The CDR3 loop spans 16 amino acids. V trimming: 3 bases; J trimming: 5 bases; junction bases outside the gene matches: 8. This chain's CDR3 is CASSFLIGQGAETQYF. In DNA form, the CDR3 reads TGTGCCAGCAGTTTTTTGATTGGACAGGGGGCGGAGACCCAGTACTTC.

The V and J genes are TRBV28 and TRBJ1-1; possible D gene TRBD1, 6 bases. CDR1 is MDHEN and CDR2 is SYDVKM in the germline V gene. The CDR3 consists of 14 residues. V was clipped by 10 bases and J by 4 bases, with 19 bases between them. This chain's CDR3 is CATLGGRGGTEAFF. The CDR3 coding sequence is TGTGCCACCCTGGGGGGGCGCGGGGGCACTGAAGCTTTCTTT.

This rearrangement joins TRBV29-1 to TRBJ1-2; D is uncertain. The CDR3 length is 13 residues. V was clipped by 7 bases and J by 4 bases, with 16 bases between them. Germline V gene lookup returns CDR1 SQVTM and CDR2 ANQGSEA. CDR3 DNA sequence: TGCAGCGATACCGAGGATGGGATCTATGGCTACACCTTC. Protein sequence: CSDTEDGIYGYTF.

The rearrangement joins TRBV20-1 to TRBJ1-5; D gene uncertain. This CDR3 is 16 amino acids long. Trimming removed 1 base at V and 0 bases at J, with 13 bases between. The germline CDR1 and CDR2 sequences are DFQATT and SNEGSKA (reference sequence). CDR3 DNA sequence: TGCAGTGCTAGAGGGCGGACGGAGATTAGCAATCAGCCCCAGCATTTT. Its protein product is CSARGRTEISNQPQHF.

There are a few counts of this clonotype. The chain recombines TRBV5-5 with TRBJ1-1; D gene uncertain. Trimming shortened V by 5 bases and J by 2 bases, and 13 bases separated the two germline ends. Germline values: CDR1 SGHKS, CDR2 YYEKEE (reference sequence). This CDR3 is built from 14 residues. The CDR3 DNA reads as TGTGCCAGCAGGGTACCGGGTAGAAACACTGAAGCTTTCTTT. It translates to CASRVPGRNTEAFF. Looking up the rest from reference TRBV5-5 and TRBJ1-1 gives the full variable domain: DAGVTQSPTHLIKTRGQQVTLRCSPISGHKSVSWYQQVLGQGPQFIFQYYEKEERGRGNFPDRFSARQFPNYSSELNVNALLLGDSALYLCASRVPGRNTEAFFGQGTRLTVV.

The chain combines TRBV15 with TRBJ2-2; perhaps D is TRBD1 or TRBD2 (5 bases each). Germline V CDR1 and CDR2: LNHNV, YYDKDF (reference sequence). CDR3 size: 15 residues. V was shortened by 8 bases and J by 0 bases, with 13 bases between the two germline ends. The CDR3 loop reads CATSWGSTNTGELFF. CDR3 DNA: TGTGCCACCTCATGGGGGTCGACGAACACCGGGGAGCTGTTTTTT. Drawing the rest from reference TRBV15 and TRBJ2-2, the complete variable domain is DAMVIQNPRYQVTQFGKPVTLSCSQTLNHNVMYWYQQKSSQAPKLLFHYYDKDFNNEADTPDNFQSRRPNTSFCFLDIRSPGLGDTAMYLCATSWGSTNTGELFFGEGSRLTVL.

This clonotype occurred many times. This chain connects TRBV18 to TRBJ1-1; 12 positions match TRBD1. In germline, CDR1 is KGHSH, CDR2 LQKENI. This CDR3 contains 15 residues. J lost 5 bases, V lost 3 bases, and 4 bases had no gene match. The CDR3 bases are TGTGCCAGCTCACCGGTGGGACAGGGGGCGACTGAAGCTTTCTTT. Translation: CASSPVGQGATEAFF.

This clonotype was recorded only once. The J gene is TRBJ1-4, the V gene TRBV30; D is uncertain. The CDR3 is made up of 13 amino acids. V was pared by 0 bases and J by 7 bases, with 9 bases between. Looked up from germline, CDR1 is GTSNPN and CDR2 is SVGIG (reference sequence). CDR3 in amino acids: CAWSVEAVEKLFF. The CDR3 nucleotides are TGTGCCTGGAGTGTAGAGGCCGTTGAAAAACTGTTTTTT.

This clonotype was detected a few times. The chain recombines TRBV20-1 with TRBJ2-7; D gene ambiguous. CDR3 size: 13 residues. Per the germline V gene, CDR1 is DFQATT and CDR2 is SNEGSKA (reference sequence). Trimming pared 6 bases from V and 11 bases from J, leaving 23 bases between. In nucleotides, the CDR3 is TGCAGTGCAACGGACGGTGGCCTCCGAGAGGAGTACTTC. Translation: CSATDGGLREEYF.

Turning to this clonotype: One junction end does not reproduce the germline sequence, and a read error may be involved. This rearrangement joins TRBV12-3 or TRBV12-4 to TRBJ1-2; D is unclear. The CDR3 extends over 13 amino acids. The CDR3 DNA follows: TGTGCCAGCTGTTTAGCCCGGACGTATGGCTACACCTTC. It translates to CASCLARTYGYTF.

This clonotype was observed at least ten times. The genes are TRBV7-2 and TRBJ2-5, with D unresolved. Trimming took 0 bases from V and 0 from J, leaving 5 bases between them. Germline assignment: CDR1 SGHTA and CDR2 FQGNSA. The CDR3 extends over 14 amino acids. The CDR3 bases are TGTGCCAGCAGCTTAGCGGGCCACCAAGAGACCCAGTACTTC. Translated: CASSLAGHQETQYF.

This clonotype has just a few counts. V usage is TRBV27 and J usage is TRBJ1-2; D remains unclear. CDR3 length: 16 residues. The germline V gene has CDR1 MNHEY and CDR2 SMNVEV (reference sequence). The germline V and J ends were trimmed by 4 bases and 7 bases, with 22 bases remaining between them. The CDR3 coding sequence is TGTGCCAGCAGTTACGGTGAGGTCGGGAGGGTTAGTGGCTACACCTTC. Amino acids: CASSYGEVGRVSGYTF.

This clonotype has just a few counts. The chain combines TRBV6-5 with TRBJ2-5, with D possibly TRBD2 on 6 matching bases. Germline V gives CDR1 MNHEY, CDR2 SVGAGI. V was pared by 10 bases and J by 1 base, with 7 bases between. This CDR3 is 11 amino acids long. The CDR3 sequence is CATGSQETQYF. CDR3 nucleotides: TGTGCCACCGGGAGCCAAGAGACCCAGTACTTC.

In this sample, this clonotype turned up a few times. The chain uses TRBV11-2 and TRBJ1-5; D call uncertain. The CDR3 runs to 15 residues. Germline CDR1 reads SGHAT; CDR2 reads FQNNGV. Trimming removed 0 bases from V and 2 bases from J, with 8 bases in between. The CDR3 region is CASSLESLGNQPQHF. The CDR3 DNA follows: TGTGCCAGCAGCTTAGAATCGCTCGGCAATCAGCCCCAGCATTTT.